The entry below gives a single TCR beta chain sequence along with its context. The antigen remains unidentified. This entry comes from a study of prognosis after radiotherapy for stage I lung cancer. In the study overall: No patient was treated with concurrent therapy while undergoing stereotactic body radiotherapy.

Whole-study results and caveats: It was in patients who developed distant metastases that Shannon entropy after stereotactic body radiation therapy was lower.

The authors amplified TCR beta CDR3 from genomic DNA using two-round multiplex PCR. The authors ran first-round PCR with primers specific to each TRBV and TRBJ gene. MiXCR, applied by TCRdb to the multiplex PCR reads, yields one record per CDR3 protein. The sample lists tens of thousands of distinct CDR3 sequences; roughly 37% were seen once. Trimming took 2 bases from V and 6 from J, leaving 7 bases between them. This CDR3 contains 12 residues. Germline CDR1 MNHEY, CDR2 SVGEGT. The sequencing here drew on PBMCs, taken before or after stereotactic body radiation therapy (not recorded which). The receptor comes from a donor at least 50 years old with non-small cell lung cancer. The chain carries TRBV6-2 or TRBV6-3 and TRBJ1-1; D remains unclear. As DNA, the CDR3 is TGTGCCAGCAGTTACGAGGTGTCTGAAGCTTTCTTT. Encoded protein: CASSYEVSEAFF.